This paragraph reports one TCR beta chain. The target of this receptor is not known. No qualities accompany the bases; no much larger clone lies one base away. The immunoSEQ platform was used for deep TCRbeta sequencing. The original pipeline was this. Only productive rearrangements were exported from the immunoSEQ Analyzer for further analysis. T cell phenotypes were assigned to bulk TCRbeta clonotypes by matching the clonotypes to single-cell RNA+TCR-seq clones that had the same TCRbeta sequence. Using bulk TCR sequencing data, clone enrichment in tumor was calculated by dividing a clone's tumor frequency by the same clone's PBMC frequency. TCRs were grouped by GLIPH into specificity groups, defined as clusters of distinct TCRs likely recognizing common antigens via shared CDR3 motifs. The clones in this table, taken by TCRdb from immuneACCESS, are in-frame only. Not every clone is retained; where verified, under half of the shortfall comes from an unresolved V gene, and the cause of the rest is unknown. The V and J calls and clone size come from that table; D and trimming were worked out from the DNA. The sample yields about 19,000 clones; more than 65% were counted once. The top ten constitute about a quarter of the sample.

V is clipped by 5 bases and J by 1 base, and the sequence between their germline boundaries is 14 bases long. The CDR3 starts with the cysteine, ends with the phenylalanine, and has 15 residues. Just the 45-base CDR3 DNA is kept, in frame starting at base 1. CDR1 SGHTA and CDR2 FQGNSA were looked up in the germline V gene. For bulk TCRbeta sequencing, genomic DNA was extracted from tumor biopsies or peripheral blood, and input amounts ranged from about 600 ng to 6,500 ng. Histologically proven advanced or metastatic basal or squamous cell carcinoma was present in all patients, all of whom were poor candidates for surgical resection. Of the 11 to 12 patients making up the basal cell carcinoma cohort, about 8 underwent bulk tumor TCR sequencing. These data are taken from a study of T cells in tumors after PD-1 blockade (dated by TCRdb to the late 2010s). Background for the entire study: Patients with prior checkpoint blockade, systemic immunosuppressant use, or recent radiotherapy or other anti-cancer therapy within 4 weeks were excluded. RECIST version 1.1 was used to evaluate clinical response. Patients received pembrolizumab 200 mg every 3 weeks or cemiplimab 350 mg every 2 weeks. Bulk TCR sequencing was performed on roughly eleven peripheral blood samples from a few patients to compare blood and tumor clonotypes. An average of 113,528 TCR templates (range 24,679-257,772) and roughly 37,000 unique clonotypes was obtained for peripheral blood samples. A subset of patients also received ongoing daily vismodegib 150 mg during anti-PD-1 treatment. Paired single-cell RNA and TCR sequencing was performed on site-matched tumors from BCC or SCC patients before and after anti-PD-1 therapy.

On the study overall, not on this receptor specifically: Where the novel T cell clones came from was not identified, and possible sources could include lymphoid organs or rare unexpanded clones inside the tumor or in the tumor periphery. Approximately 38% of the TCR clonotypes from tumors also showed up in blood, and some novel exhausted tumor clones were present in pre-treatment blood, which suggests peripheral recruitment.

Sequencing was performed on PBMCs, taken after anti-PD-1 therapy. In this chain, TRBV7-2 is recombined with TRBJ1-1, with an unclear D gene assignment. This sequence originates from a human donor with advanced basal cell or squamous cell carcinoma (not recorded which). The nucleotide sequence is TGTGCCAGCAGCCCAAGTCCGGCCCGGAACACTGAAGCTTTCTTT. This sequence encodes CASSPSPARNTEAFF. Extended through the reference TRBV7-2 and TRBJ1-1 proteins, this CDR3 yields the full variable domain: GAGVSQSPSNKVTEKGKDVELRCDPISGHTALYWYRQSLGQGLEFLIYFQGNSAPDKSGLPSDRFSAERTGGSVSTLTIQRTQQEDSAVYLCASSPSPARNTEAFFGQGTRLTVV.